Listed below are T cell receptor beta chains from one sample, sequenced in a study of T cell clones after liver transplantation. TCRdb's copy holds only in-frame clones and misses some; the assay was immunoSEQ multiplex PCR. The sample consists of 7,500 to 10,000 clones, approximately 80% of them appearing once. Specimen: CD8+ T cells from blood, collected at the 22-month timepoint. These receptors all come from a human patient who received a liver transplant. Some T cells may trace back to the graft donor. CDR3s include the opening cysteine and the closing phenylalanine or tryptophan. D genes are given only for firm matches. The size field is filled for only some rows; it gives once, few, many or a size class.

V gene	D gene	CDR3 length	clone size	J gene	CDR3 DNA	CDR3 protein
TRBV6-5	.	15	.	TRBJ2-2	TGTGCCAGCAATTCCAGGACTTCGAACACCGGGGAGCTGTTTTTT	CASNSRTSNTGELFF
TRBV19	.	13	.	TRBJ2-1	TGTGCCAGTAGTACCCACAGGGCGGATGAGCAGTTCTTC	CASSTHRADEQFF
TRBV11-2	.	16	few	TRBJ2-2	TGTGCCAGCAGCCAAAGGGTCTGGGTAGACACCGGGGAGCTGTTTTTT	CASSQRVWVDTGELFF
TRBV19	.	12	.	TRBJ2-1	TGTGCCAGTAGTATTGGTGTGAATGAGCAGTTCTTC	CASSIGVNEQFF
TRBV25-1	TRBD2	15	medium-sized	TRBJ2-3	TGTGCCAGCAGTGGCCGCGGGGGAGTAACAGATACGCAGTATTTT	CASSGRGGVTDTQYF
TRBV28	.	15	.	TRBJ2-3	TGTGCCAGCAGCCGTCGGTGGGGTCCCACAGATACGCAGTATTTT	CASSRRWGPTDTQYF
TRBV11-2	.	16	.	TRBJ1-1	TGTGCCAGCAGCTTCCCGAGGTGGGGGGCGAACACTGAAGCTTTCTTT	CASSFPRWGANTEAFF
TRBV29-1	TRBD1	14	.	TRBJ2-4	TGCAGCGTTGAGACAGGGGGACCCGGGGGCATTCAGTACTTC	CSVETGGPGGIQYF
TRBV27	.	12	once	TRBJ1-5	TGTGCCAGCAGTTTCCCGAATCAGCCCCAGCATTTT	CASSFPNQPQHF
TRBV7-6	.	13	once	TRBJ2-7	TGTGCCAGCAGCCCCGTCCCAGGGAACGAGCAGTACTTC	CASSPVPGNEQYF
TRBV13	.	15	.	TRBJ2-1	TGTGCCAGCAGCTTACCAGGGGAGAGGGCCGGGGAGCAGTTCTTC	CASSLPGERAGEQFF
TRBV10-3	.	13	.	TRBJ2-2	TGTGCCATCAAGGACACTGACACCGGGGAGCTGTTTTTT	CAIKDTDTGELFF
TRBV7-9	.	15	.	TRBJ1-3	TGTGCCAGCAGCTTTAGGGATAACTCTGGAAACACCATATATTTT	CASSFRDNSGNTIYF
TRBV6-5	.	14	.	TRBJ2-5	TGTGCCAGCAGTTACGCTGGGGAAGAGGAGACCCAGTACTTC	CASSYAGEEETQYF
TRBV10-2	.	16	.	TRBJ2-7	TGCGCCAGCAGTGAAGAATCTGTTAAGGGGTACTACGAGCAGTACTTC	CASSEESVKGYYEQYF
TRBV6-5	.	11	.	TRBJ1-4	TGTGCCAGCAGTCCGGGGGAAAAACTGTTTTTT	CASSPGEKLFF
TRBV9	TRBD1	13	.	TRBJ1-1	TGTGCCAGCAGCTTCAGGGACAGAACTGAAGCTTTCTTT	CASSFRDRTEAFF
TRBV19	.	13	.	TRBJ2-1	TGTGCCAGTAGTGCTCCCAACTACAATGAGCAGTTCTTC	CASSAPNYNEQFF
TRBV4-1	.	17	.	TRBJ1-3	TGCGCCAGCAGCCAAACCGGAGCCCTTACCTCTGGAAACACCATATATTTT	CASSQTGALTSGNTIYF
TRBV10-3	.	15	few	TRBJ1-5	TGTGCCATCAGTGAGGGCGGAGGCAGCCGAGAGCCCCAGCATTTT	CAISEGGGSREPQHF
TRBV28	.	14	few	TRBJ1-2	TGTGCCAGTAAAATACACGGGGCAGGGGATGGCTACACCTTC	CASKIHGAGDGYTF
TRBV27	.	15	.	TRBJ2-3	TGTGCCAGCAGTTTATCAACGGGGGGCACAGATACGCAGTATTTT	CASSLSTGGTDTQYF
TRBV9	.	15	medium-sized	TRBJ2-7	TGTGCCAGCAGCGTAGAAGGTAGCAGGGACTACGAGCAGTACTTC	CASSVEGSRDYEQYF
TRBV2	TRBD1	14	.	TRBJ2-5	TGTGCCAGCAGTGCCGGGACAGAAGAGGAGACCCAGTACTTC	CASSAGTEEETQYF
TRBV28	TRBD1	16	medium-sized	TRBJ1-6	TGTGCCAGCAACGGACAGGGGTGGGCCTATAATTCACCCCTCCACTTT	CASNGQGWAYNSPLHF
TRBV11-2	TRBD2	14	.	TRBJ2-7	TGTGCCAGCAGCTCAACGGCGGGGGTCTACGAGCAGTACTTC	CASSSTAGVYEQYF
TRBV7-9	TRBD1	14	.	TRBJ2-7	TGTGCCACCCACACGACAGGGGGAGCCTACGAGCAGTACTTC	CATHTTGGAYEQYF
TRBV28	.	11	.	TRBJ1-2	TGTGCCAGCAGTCGGGGACATGGCTACACCTTC	CASSRGHGYTF
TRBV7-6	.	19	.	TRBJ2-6	TGTGCCAGCAGCCCGGAACAGGGAAGGACGATCTCTGGGGCCAACGTCCTGACTTTC	CASSPEQGRTISGANVLTF
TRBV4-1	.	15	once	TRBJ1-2	TGCGCCAGCAGCTCCGTAACACAGTCTAACTATGGCTACACCTTC	CASSSVTQSNYGYTF
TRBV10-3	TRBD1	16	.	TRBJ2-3	TGTGCCATCAGTGAGAGGGCAGGGGGAGGCACAGATACGCAGTATTTT	CAISERAGGGTDTQYF
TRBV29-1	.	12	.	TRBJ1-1	TGCAGCGTAGACGAGGCGGGGAGTGAAGCTTTCTTT	CSVDEAGSEAFF
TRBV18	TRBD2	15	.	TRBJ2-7	TGTGCCAGCTCACCCTCCGCTAGCGGGGGATACGAGCAGTACTTC	CASSPSASGGYEQYF
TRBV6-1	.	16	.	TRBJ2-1	TGTGCCAGCAGTGAACGGAAAGGGGATTTTTACAATGAGCAGTTCTTC	CASSERKGDFYNEQFF
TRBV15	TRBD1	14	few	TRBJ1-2	TGTGCCACCAGCAGGGGACAGACCGGTTATGGCTACACCTTC	CATSRGQTGYGYTF
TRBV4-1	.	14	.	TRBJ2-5	TGCGCCAGCAGCCAAGAGACAGGGGAGGGGACCCAGTACTTC	CASSQETGEGTQYF
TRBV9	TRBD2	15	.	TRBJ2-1	TGTGCCAGCAGCCCGACCGGGGGGGCCTACAATGAGCAGTTCTTC	CASSPTGGAYNEQFF
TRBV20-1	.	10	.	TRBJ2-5	TGCAGTGCTAGTGGCGGGACCCAGTACTTC	CSASGGTQYF
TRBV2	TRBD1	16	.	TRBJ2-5	TGTGCCAGCACCCCCAGACCACAGGGGAAACAAGAGACCCAGTACTTC	CASTPRPQGKQETQYF
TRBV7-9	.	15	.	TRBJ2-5	TGTGCCAGCAGCCCCTCCCTGCCTCCGGAGGAGACCCAGTACTTC	CASSPSLPPEETQYF
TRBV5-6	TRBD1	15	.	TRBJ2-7	TGTGCCAGCAGCTTCCGGGACAGGAGCTCCTACGAGCAGTACTTC	CASSFRDRSSYEQYF
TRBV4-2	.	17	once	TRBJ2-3	TGTGCCAGCAGCCAAGATGGTAACGGGGTTTACACAGATACGCAGTATTTT	CASSQDGNGVYTDTQYF
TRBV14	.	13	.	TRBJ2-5	TGTGCCAGCAGAACGGGAGATTTAGAGACCCAGTACTTC	CASRTGDLETQYF
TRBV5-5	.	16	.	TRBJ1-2	TGTGCCAGCAGTCAGTGTGTCTCGCGAAAGAACTATGGCTACACCTTC	CASSQCVSRKNYGYTF
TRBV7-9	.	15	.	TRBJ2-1	TGTGCCAGCAGCGACCGTAATACGATAATCGATGAGCAGTTCTTC	CASSDRNTIIDEQFF
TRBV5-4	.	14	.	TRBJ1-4	TGTGCCAGCAGCCGGATGGGGACTAATGAAAAACTGTTTTTT	CASSRMGTNEKLFF
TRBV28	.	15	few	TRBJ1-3	TGTGCCAGCAGTACTCGACAGACCATCAGAAACACCATATATTTT	CASSTRQTIRNTIYF
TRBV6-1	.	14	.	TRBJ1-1	TGTGCCAGCAGTGAAGTAGGGGGAGGCACTGAAGCTTTCTTT	CASSEVGGGTEAFF
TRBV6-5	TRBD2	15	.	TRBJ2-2	TGTGCCAGCAGTTACCGGGGGGGTGCAACCGGGGAGCTGTTTTTT	CASSYRGGATGELFF
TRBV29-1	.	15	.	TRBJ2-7	TGCAGCGTTAGGGGGACGACAGGGAGGTCCTACGAGCAGTACTTC	CSVRGTTGRSYEQYF
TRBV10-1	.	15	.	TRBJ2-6	TGCGCCAGCCGGGAATCGGGTAAGGGGGCCAACGTCCTGACTTTC	CASRESGKGANVLTF
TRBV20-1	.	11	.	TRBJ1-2	TGCAGTGTCAGACAACAGGGAGGCTACACCTTC	CSVRQQGGYTF